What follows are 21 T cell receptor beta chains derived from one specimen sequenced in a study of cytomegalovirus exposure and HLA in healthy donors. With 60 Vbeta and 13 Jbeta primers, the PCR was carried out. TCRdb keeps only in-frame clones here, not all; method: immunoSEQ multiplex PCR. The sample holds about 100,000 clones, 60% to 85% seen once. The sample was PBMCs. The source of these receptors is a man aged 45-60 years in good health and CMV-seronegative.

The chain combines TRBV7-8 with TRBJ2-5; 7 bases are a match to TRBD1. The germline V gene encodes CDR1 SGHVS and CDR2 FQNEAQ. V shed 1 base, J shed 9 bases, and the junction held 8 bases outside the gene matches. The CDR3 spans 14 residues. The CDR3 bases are TGTGCCAGCAGCTTAGATAGGGGTCAGGGGGCCCAGTACTTC. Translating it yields CASSLDRGQGAQYF.

The chain's CDR3 is CAISDPDRYNEQFF. CDR3 nucleotides: TGTGCCATCAGTGATCCGGACAGGTACAATGAGCAGTTCTTC. The chain links TRBV10-3 to TRBJ2-1; 7 bases fit TRBD1. The germline gives CDR1 ENHRY, CDR2 SYGVKD. The junction had 3 bases not matched to a gene; V was cut back by 3 bases and J by 4 bases. CDR3 length: 14 amino acids.

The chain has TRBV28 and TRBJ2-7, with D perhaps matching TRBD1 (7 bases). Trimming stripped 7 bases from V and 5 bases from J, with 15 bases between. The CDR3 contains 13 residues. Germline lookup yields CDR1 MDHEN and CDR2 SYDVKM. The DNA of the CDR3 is TGTGCCAGCAACAAGCAGGGGGGCCACGAGCAGTACTTC. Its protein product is CASNKQGGHEQYF. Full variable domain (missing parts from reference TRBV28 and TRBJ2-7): DVKVTQSSRYLVKRTGEKVFLECVQDMDHENMFWYRQDPGLGLRLIYFSYDVKMKEKGDIPEGYSVSREKKERFSLILESASTNQTSMYLCASNKQGGHEQYFGPGTRLTVT.

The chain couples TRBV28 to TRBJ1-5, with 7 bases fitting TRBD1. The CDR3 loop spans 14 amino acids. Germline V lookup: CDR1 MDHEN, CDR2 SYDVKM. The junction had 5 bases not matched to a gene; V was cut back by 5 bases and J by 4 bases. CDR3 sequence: CASSEQGSNQPQHF. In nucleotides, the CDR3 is TGTGCCAGCAGTGAACAGGGGTCGAATCAGCCCCAGCATTTT.

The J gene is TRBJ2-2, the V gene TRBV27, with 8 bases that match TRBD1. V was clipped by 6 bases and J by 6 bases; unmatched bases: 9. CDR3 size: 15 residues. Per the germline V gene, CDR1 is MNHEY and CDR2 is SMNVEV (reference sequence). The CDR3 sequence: CASSRTGNSAGELFF. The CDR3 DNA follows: TGTGCCAGCAGCAGGACAGGGAATTCTGCCGGGGAGCTGTTTTTT.

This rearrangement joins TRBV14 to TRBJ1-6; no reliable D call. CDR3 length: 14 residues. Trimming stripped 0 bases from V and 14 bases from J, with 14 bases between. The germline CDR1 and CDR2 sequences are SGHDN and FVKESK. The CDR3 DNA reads TGTGCCAGCAGCCAAGATGCCCCGAGGAAGACCCTCCACTTT. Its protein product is CASSQDAPRKTLHF.

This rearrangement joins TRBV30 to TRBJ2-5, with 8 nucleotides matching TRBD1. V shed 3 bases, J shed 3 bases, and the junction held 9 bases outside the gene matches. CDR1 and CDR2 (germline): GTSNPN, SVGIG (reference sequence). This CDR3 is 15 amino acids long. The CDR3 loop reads CAWRGGQVSEETQYF. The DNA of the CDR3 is TGTGCCTGGAGGGGGGGACAGGTCTCGGAAGAGACCCAGTACTTC.

The CDR3 sequence: CASSLGDRVAYGYTF. CDR3 sequence (DNA): TGTGCCAGCAGTTTAGGGGACAGGGTTGCCTATGGCTACACCTTC. The chain is built from TRBV28 and TRBJ1-2; 9 positions match TRBD1. Germline CDR1 and CDR2: MDHEN and SYDVKM. V lost 2 bases, J lost 4 bases, and 5 bases stayed unmatched. The CDR3 loop spans 15 amino acids.

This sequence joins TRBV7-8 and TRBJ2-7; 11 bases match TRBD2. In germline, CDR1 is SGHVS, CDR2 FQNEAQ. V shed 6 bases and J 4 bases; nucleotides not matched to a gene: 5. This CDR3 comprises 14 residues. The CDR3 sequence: CASRGTSGAYEQYF. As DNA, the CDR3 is TGTGCCAGCAGGGGGACTAGCGGTGCGTACGAGCAGTACTTC.

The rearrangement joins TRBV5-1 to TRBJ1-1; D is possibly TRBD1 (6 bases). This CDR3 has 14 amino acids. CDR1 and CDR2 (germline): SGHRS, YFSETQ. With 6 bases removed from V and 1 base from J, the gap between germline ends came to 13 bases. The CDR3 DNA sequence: TGCGCCAGCACGCAGGGGAGTAGGAACACTGAAGCTTTCTTT. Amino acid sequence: CASTQGSRNTEAFF.

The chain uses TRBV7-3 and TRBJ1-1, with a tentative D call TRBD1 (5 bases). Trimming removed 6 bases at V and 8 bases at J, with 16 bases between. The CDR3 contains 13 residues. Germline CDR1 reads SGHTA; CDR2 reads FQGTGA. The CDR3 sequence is CASSYGGNSEAFF. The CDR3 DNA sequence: TGTGCCAGCAGTTATGGGGGGAATTCCGAAGCTTTCTTT.

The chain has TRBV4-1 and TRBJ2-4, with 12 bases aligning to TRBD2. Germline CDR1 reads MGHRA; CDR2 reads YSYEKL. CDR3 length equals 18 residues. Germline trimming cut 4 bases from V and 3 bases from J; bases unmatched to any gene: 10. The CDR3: CASSPGLAGPMDKNIQYF. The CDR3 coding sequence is TGCGCCAGCAGCCCAGGACTAGCGGGACCCATGGACAAAAACATTCAGTACTTC.

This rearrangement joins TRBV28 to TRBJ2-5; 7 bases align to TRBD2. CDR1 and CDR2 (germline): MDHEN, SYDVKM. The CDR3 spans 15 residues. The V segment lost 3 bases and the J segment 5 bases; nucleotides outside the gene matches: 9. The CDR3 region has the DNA TGTGCCAGCAGTTTGGGCGGGGGATTCCGTGAGACCCAGTACTTC. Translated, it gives CASSLGGGFRETQYF. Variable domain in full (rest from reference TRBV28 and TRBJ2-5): DVKVTQSSRYLVKRTGEKVFLECVQDMDHENMFWYRQDPGLGLRLIYFSYDVKMKEKGDIPEGYSVSREKKERFSLILESASTNQTSMYLCASSLGGGFRETQYFGPGTRLLVL.

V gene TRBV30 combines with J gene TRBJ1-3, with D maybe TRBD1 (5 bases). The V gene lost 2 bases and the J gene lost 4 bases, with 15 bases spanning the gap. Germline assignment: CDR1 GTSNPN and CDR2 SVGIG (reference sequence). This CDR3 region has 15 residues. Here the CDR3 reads CAWSPRTSSGNTIYF. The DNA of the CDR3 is TGTGCCTGGAGTCCCCGGACATCTTCGGGAAACACCATATATTTT.

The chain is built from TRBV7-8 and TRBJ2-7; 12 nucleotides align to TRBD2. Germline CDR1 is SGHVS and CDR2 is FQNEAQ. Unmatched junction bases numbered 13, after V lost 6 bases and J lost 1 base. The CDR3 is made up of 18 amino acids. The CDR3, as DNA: TGTGCCAGCAGTTCTGACCCGACTAGCGGGAGACCATCCTACGAGCAGTACTTC. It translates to CASSSDPTSGRPSYEQYF. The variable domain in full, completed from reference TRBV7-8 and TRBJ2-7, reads GAGVSQSPRYKVAKRGQDVALRCDPISGHVSLFWYQQALGQGPEFLTYFQNEAQLDKSGLPSDRFFAERPEGSVSTLKIQRTQQEDSAVYLCASSSDPTSGRPSYEQYFGPGTRLTVT.

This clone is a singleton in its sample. The CDR3 reads CAWIRSRSGNTIYF. Here the CDR3 DNA reads TGTGCCTGGATCCGGAGCCGCTCTGGAAACACCATATATTTT. This chain connects TRBV30 to TRBJ1-3; D remains unclear. In germline, CDR1 is GTSNPN, CDR2 SVGIG (reference sequence). The CDR3 runs to 14 residues. The V end was cut by 4 bases, the J end by 0 bases, with 10 bases between.

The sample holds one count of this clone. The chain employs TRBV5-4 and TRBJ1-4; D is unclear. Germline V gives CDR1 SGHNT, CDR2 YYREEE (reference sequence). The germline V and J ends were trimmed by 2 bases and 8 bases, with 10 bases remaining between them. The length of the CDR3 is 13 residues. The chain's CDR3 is CASSLTVSEKLFF. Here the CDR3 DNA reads TGTGCCAGCAGCTTAACAGTAAGCGAAAAACTGTTTTTT.

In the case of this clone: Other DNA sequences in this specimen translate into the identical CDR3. This chain's CDR3 is CAWIDRDNSPLHF. Here the CDR3 DNA reads TGTGCCTGGATCGACAGAGATAATTCACCCCTCCACTTT. The chain uses TRBV30 and TRBJ1-6, with D possibly being TRBD1 (5 bases). V was pared by 4 bases and J by 5 bases, with 9 bases between. Germline values: CDR1 GTSNPN, CDR2 SVGIG (reference sequence). This CDR3 spans 13 amino acids.

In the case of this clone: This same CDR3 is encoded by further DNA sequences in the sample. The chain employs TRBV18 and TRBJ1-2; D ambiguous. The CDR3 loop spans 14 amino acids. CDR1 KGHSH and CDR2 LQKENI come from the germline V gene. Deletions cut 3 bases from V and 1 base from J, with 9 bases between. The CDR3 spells CASSPPVVNYGYTF. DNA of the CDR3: TGTGCCAGCTCACCTCCTGTAGTTAACTATGGCTACACCTTC.

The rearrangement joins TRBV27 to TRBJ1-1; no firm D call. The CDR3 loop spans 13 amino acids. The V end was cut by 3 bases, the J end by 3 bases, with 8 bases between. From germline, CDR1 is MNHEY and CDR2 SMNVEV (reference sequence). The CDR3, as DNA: TGTGCCAGCAGTTTCGCAGCGCACACTGAAGCTTTCTTT. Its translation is CASSFAAHTEAFF.

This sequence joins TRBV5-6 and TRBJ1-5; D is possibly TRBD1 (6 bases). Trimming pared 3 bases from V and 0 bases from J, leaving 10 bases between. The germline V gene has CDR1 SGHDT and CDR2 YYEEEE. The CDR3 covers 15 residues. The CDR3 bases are TGTGCCAGCAGCTATGGACAGAGTAGCAATCAGCCCCAGCATTTT. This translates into CASSYGQSSNQPQHF.